This T cell receptor beta chain appears in the sequencing data of a study of T cell responses to AZD1222 COVID-19 vaccine (dated by TCRdb to 2020 to 2023). In the study overall: AZD1222 recipients with second doses at about 4 weeks or about 12 weeks were pooled, because spike-specific TCR depth and breadth did not differ between schedules. TCR sequencing covered over 230 trial participants: nearly 210 given two doses of AZD1222 and 26 given two doses of MenACWY control vaccine. Trial participants were enrolled by age into 18-55, 56-69 and 70-plus year subgroups, with approximately 150, 28 and 58 TCR-sequenced participants respectively. Here is what the overall study found, with its caveats: The whole spike protein was spanned by vaccine-associated CD4 TCRs, and dominant responses were seen in regions 160-218 and 743-854. A significant rise in spike-specific TCR breadth and depth was observed after two AZD1222 doses relative to day 0 and relative to MenACWY recipients. No day 14 peak-response samples were available, so repertoires were characterized only after the peak T cell response. The 56-69-year group was small, and its depth increase did not reach significance, likely because of low power. Reportedly, close to half of the unique spike-specific TCRs recognized epitopes lying outside the regions that are mutated in the B.1.351 and B.1.1.7 variants. Conclusions about previously exposed vaccinees are limited because only five or six AZD1222 recipients were SARS-CoV-2 seropositive at baseline. Participants were mostly white British and included more females than males, and it was suggested by the authors that clonal diversity may have been underestimated.

The CDR3 regions of human TCRbeta chains were analyzed by immunosequencing. Per the original workflow: Repertoire TCRs were matched against a reference library of SARS-CoV-2-specific TCRs generated with the MIRA antigen-specificity platform. Breadth was defined as the fraction of unique TCRs that were SARS-CoV-2-associated, and depth was defined as the fraction of total T cells that were SARS-CoV-2-associated. Using the MIRA data, each spike-specific TCR was mapped to the spike region that the TCR reacts to and placed in a CD4 or CD8 class. Log10-transformed breadth and depth values were compared by one-way ANOVA with Sidak's multiple comparisons tests. Drawn from immuneACCESS, this table holds only the in-frame rearrangements with V and J called that TCRdb kept. Clones are partly lost; checked studies trace under half to an unresolved V gene and leave the rest unexplained. Clone size and V and J calls were adopted from that table, with D and trimming inferred from the DNA. In this sample the table shows roughly 140,000 clones, around nine tenths of which occur a single time. Of the sample, less than 2% is held by the ten largest clones.

As for this clone: Its antigen is currently not known. Base qualities were left out, and no much larger clone turns up one base away.

V is cut by 5 bases and J by 5 bases, and the space between the germline ends is 9 bases. The CDR3, from cysteine to phenylalanine, totals 12 residues. Only CDR3 DNA is held: 36 bases, read in frame from base 1. The time point label here, explained by the study, means: baseline before first vaccination. The vaccinee samples were drawn from two UK trials, COV001 and COV002, one of which was a single-blind randomized controlled phase 2/3 trial testing AZD1222 (ChAdOx1 nCoV-19) in healthy adults. Trial participant PBMC samples were collected at day 0 and day 28 after the second dose for TCRbeta chain sequencing.

The chain uses TRBV12-3 or TRBV12-4 and TRBJ1-2; TRBD1 is perhaps the D gene, given 6 matching bases. Sample: peripheral blood, taken on day 0 of AZD1222 vaccination. This TCR was sampled from an adult in good health. The CDR3 in this case is CASSPQGYGYTF. The bases read TGTGCCAGCAGTCCTCAGGGGTATGGCTACACCTTC.